This TCR beta chain was captured by sequencing in a study of cytomegalovirus exposure and HLA in healthy donors (dated by TCRdb to 2017 to 2019). Context from the whole study: An earlier analysis of roughly 610 of the donors reported about 280 Gb of sequence data and 117 million unique TCR beta sequences obtained from about 179 million T cells. Besides the first cohort of 550 to 750 subjects, a separate validation cohort made up of over 95 different subjects was used. The genetic ancestry cluster associated with self-reported Caucasian donors included roughly four fifths of the approximately 410 genotyped donors. In a later genetic analysis, genome-wide SNP genotypes for about 65% of the 666 donors were used, and that subset was treated as a discovery cohort. An early release that covered about 600 HLA-typed donors contained approximately 300 gigabases of sequencing data and tens of millions of unique TCR sequences. A later analysis re-examined previously published TCR beta repertoires from hundreds of donors and added high-resolution HLA genotyping to investigate patterns of TCR occurrence. The study aimed to test whether signatures of past pathogen exposure could be identified by cataloging public T cell receptors. All discovery cohort repertoires had been generated using a single sequencing platform. Because of strong linkage in the cohort, 4 to 6 DR-DQ haplotypes were treated as single units for association and clustering. Both class I and class II loci were covered by HLA typing, at four-digit resolution. In an earlier analysis of a few hundred of the donors, high-throughput TCR beta sequencing was used to judge whether each TCR beta V gene segment behaved as functional or pseudogenic. Typing coverage differed by locus: A, B, C, DRB1 and DQB1 were typed in roughly 629-630 donors, DQA1 in roughly 500, DPA1 in some 570, and DPB1 in roughly 470. Donor age, sex, ethnicity and CMV serostatus were compiled together with the repertoire data. Across some 400 genotyped donors of the cohort, an average of approximately 240,000 unique TCR beta nucleotide sequences per donor were sequenced, and approximately 17% of those sequences were non-productive. High-throughput TCR immunosequencing, statistical association of individual TCRs with disease status, and machine learning were combined to predict cytomegalovirus infection status. The T cell repertoires of roughly 660 subjects were profiled by immunosequencing and related to cytomegalovirus serostatus. Rather than drawing on any new phenotypic data, the later analysis identified candidate immune exposures from TCR beta sequences and the way those sequences occurred across donors. The research as a whole found: The study listed over 150 TCR beta chains as associated with cytomegalovirus. When HLA alleles, especially DR and DQ, strongly co-occurred, attributing TCR associations to individual alleles was difficult. Most TCR sequences were observed very rarely across donors, whereas some public TCRs were present in many individuals. A cluster of highly shared sequence variants was judged likely to represent a technical artifact of the sequencing pipeline. The authors suggested that the approach could potentially be extended to other disease states and immunological phenotypes. A few of the identified cytomegalovirus-associated TCR beta chains were confirmed in vitro to be specific for cytomegalovirus antigens. Presence/absence analyses assumed roughly uniform sequencing depth across donors, an assumption that may not hold. Because HLA typing was missing for some donors at each locus, association tests included only the typed subset. In an earlier analysis of 587 of the donors, most TCR beta V segments were observed in productive rearrangements about 90% or about 30% of the time, broadly matching IMGT annotations. Specific HLA alleles were associated with 15,000 to 20,000 TCR beta sequences at a false discovery rate of 0.05 in a later analysis. Cytomegalovirus status was reported to be diagnosed by the classifier with high specificity and sensitivity in both the original and validation cohorts. Roughly 17 rarely observed V segments, including chromosome 9 orphons, were excluded from the earlier analysis of a few hundred of the donors because counts were too low. In this cohort, only TCR beta chains were sequenced, and detectable features were limited by the absence of alpha or paired-chain data. According to a later analysis, most CMV-associated TCR beta chains appeared to be HLA-restricted, and the HLA associations seemed to be driven largely by CMV exposure. In a later analysis, TCR association rates were found to vary across HLA loci, with the most associated TCRs seen for DRB1 alleles and the fewest for HLA-C alleles. Correlated functional status among segregating V segments might reflect linkage disequilibrium, but an unknown experimental factor could not be ruled out. A further reported finding was that TCR beta sequences accurately predicted the HLA-A and HLA-B alleles for most subjects in the first cohort. Some IMGT-functional V segments, including TRBV6-2 and TRBV6-3, could not be distinguished by the 87-base-pair reads and were therefore excluded. Compared with the approximately 710-donor mean, donors in an Asian-associated ancestry cluster had fewer N-insertions in productive TCRs, according to a later genetic analysis. V-gene and J-gene trimming of TCR beta chains was associated with a missense DCLRE1C variant in a later genetic analysis, and the association was replicated in an independent cohort. According to a later analysis, parvovirus B19, influenza, CMV and Epstein-Barr virus appeared linked to several top co-occurrence clusters. A later analysis found that HLA-associated TCR beta chains were more clonally expanded and had lower generation probabilities than equally common non-associated chains. For the cohort, immune exposure information was limited to CMV serostatus.

With regard to this clone: It has no known antigen specificity. It has no much larger one-base neighbor in the sample; base qualities were not kept.

In total, about 650 healthy bone marrow donors made up the cohort. Cohort members were all nominally healthy when sampled, although unrecorded immune exposures were likely present. The donor tested CMV seropositive, placing the donor among the 250 to 350 seropositive members of the cohort. Every donor gave a peripheral blood sample, and the peripheral blood mononuclear cells from that sample were used for TCR beta sequencing. Genomic DNA extraction from the blood cell samples was performed with the Qiagen DNeasy Blood Extraction Kit. The method was the immunoSEQ multiplex PCR assay. The multiplex PCR relied on a mix of 60 forward primers for TCR Vbeta segments and 13 reverse primers for TCR Jbeta segments. Amplification of the CDR3 region of rearranged TCR beta genes was performed with a multiplex PCR assay on genomic DNA. On the Illumina HiSeq System, the amplified TCR beta libraries were sequenced as 87-base-pair reads. On the authors' methods: A later analysis tallied tens of millions of unique TCR beta chains across the 650 to 750 repertoires, and around 9.9 million of those chains were shared by two or more donors. A nearest-neighbor algorithm error-corrected the raw reads and collapsed the reads into unique sequences, merging closely related sequences to remove PCR and sequencing errors. V, D and J gene segments were assigned by aligning CDR3 sequences to IMGT reference sequences. Each retained sequence needed at least a six-nucleotide match to both a V gene segment and a J gene segment. Rearrangements were called productive when the CDR3 lacked stop codons and stayed in frame with V and J; all others were non-productive. CDR3 was defined according to IMGT convention as the region running from the second conserved V-encoded cysteine to the conserved J-encoded phenylalanine. The earlier analysis of 587 of the donors excluded any sequence lacking an unambiguous match to a single V gene segment. In an earlier analysis of 587 of the donors, V segments were called functional above 56.7% productive rearrangements and were called segregating when the between-donor standard deviation exceeded 5%. A statistical classification framework was built to diagnose cytomegalovirus status from the catalog of TCR beta chain sequences. In a later analysis, TCR nucleotide sequences were compared against IMGT/GENE-DB human TR gene sequences so that V and J genes could be assigned. A later analysis assigned CDR3 sequences and most-parsimonious VDJ recombination scenarios with the TCRdist pipeline. A later analysis defined each TCR beta chain by its CDR3 amino acid sequence plus V-gene family, and excluded reads lacking a unique V-gene family. A later analysis removed roughly 590 highly shared, low-generation-probability nucleotide sequences to deal with suspected cross-contamination and a sequencing artifact. In a later analysis, a clonal expansion index was calculated for each public chain from normalized within-repertoire ranks of inferred template counts. In a later analysis, generation probabilities were computed using a VDJ recombination model fitted to out-of-frame rearrangements, and the results were checked against IGoR. In a later analysis, TCR-TCR, TCR-HLA and TCR-CMV co-occurrence was scored with hypergeometric tests, and a repertoire-size bias correction was applied to TCR pairs. A later analysis estimated false discovery rates by permuting HLA or CMV assignments 20 times. In a later analysis, co-occurring TCRs were grouped with DBSCAN, and TCRdist sequence similarity was added when clustering was performed within HLA-allele-positive subsets. For co-occurrence clustering, repertoires with fewer than 30,000 or more than 120,000 public chains were excluded, along with five repertoires with anomalous nucleotide sharing. In its TCRdb copy, this immuneACCESS table keeps in-frame sequences only and misses some clones. Where compared with another copy, unresolved V genes explain less than half of these, and the others have no known cause. Clonal size and the V and J genes are those of that table, whereas D and trimming came from the DNA. This sample holds about 240,000 clones; roughly four fifths were observed only once. The leading ten clones occupy around 8% of the sample.

The CDR3 has 14 amino acids, counting the end cysteine and phenylalanine. Of all the DNA, just the CDR3 is kept, 42 bases in frame from base 1. For this chain, trimming is 1 base at the V end and 8 bases at the J end, and the number of junction bases without a gene match is 6. The germline V gene sets CDR1 to SGHDT and CDR2 to YYEEEE. The chain uses TRBV5-6 and TRBJ1-2; 9 central nucleotides agree with TRBD1. Source material: PBMCs. This clonotype was sampled from a woman aged 55 to 70 in good health and CMV-seropositive. In nucleotide form, the sequence is TGTGCCAGCAGCTTGCTGGGACAGGGCAACGGCTACACCTTC. This codes for CASSLLGQGNGYTF. Reference TRBV5-6 and TRBJ1-2 genes cover what lies past the CDR3, so the full variable domain is DAGVTQSPTHLIKTRGQQVTLRCSPKSGHDTVSWYQQALGQGPQFIFQYYEEEERQRGNFPDRFSGHQFPNYSSELNVNALLLGDSALYLCASSLLGQGNGYTFGSGTRLTVV.